Shown below are 25 T cell receptor beta chains from a single sample sequenced in a study of tumor-infiltrating lymphocytes in primary liver carcinoma. Each 20-30 mg portion of unsorted bulk tissue served as the source for co-extraction of RNA and DNA. A constant-region primer primed TCR beta cDNA synthesis from 400 to 550 ng of total RNA. Sequencing libraries for TCR beta derived from three nested multiplex PCR rounds that used slightly modified ARM-PCR. Researchers ran the first two PCR rounds for roughly 10 cycles each with TRBV1-TRBV30 forward primers and a C-beta reverse primer. TCRdb re-analysed the multiplex PCR reads in MiXCR, keeping a single row per CDR3 protein. The sample includes tens of thousands of distinct CDR3 sequences, 60% to 85% of them seen just once. The sequenced material came from liver tumor tissue from sampling region 3. Subset indicated: tumor region T3, left-lateral pole. The receptor set was obtained from a man in his forties with primary liver carcinoma and hepatitis B virus infection.

This clonotype was detected only a few times. A read error may account for a junction end that differs from germline. This chain joins TRBV11-2 and TRBJ2-1; 10 bases line up with TRBD2. This CDR3 contains 16 residues. CDR1 and CDR2 from the germline V gene are SGHAT and FQNNGV. Written as DNA, the CDR3 is TGTGCCAGTAGCTTAGAGCTCCTAGCGGGAGTGAAAGAGCAGTTCTTC. It is translated as CASSLELLAGVKEQFF.

There are a few counts of this clonotype. The rearrangement links TRBV4-2 to TRBJ2-7; 16 nucleotides line up with TRBD2. This CDR3 contains 18 residues. V trimming: 9 bases; J trimming: 5 bases; junction bases outside the gene matches: 16. Germline CDR1 LGHNA, CDR2 YNFKEQ. CDR3 residues: CASNGIPGLAGGPHEQYF. CDR3 in DNA: TGTGCCAGTAATGGAATACCGGGACTAGCGGGAGGGCCACACGAGCAGTACTTC.

This clonotype was picked up one time. Germline is not matched at one junction end, which may reflect a read error. This chain connects TRBV4-2 to TRBJ2-3; the match to TRBD2 covers 10 bases. The germline gives CDR1 LGHNA, CDR2 YNFKEQ. The CDR3 contains 18 residues. The CDR3 DNA reads TGTACCAGCAACCAAGTGGCGCCTCTAGCGGGAGCGACAGATACGCAGTATTTT. Protein sequence: CTSNQVAPLAGATDTQYF.

Worth noting for this clonotype: The conserved closing phenylalanine or tryptophan is absent in this CDR3, likely reflecting a read error. The chain combines TRBV11-2 with TRBJ2-1, with no clear D. The germline CDR1 and CDR2 sequences are SGHAT and FQNNGV. CDR3 length equals 15 residues. This CDR3 reads CVRSLAAGVVNEQFS. In nucleotides, the CDR3 is TGTGTCCGCAGCTTAGCTGCAGGAGTTGTCAATGAGCAGTTCTCC.

In its sample, this clonotype ranks as medium-sized. The CDR3 region is CASSEGGLGGIEQYF. In nucleotides, the CDR3 is TGTGCCAGCAGTGAAGGGGGCTTGGGGGGGATCGAGCAGTACTTC. The V gene is TRBV6-1, the J gene TRBJ2-7, with 7 bases that match TRBD2. CDR3 length equals 15 residues. The germline gives CDR1 MNHNS, CDR2 SASEGT. After removal of 1 base from V and 6 bases from J, the junction contained 9 bases not matched to a gene.

The table lists this clonotype with many counts. The chain is built from TRBV30 and TRBJ2-1; no firm D call. The length of the CDR3 is 13 residues. CDR1 is GTSNPN, CDR2 SVGIG, per germline (reference sequence). Trimming pared 4 bases from V and 4 bases from J, leaving 11 bases between. The CDR3 spells CAWTPATYNEQFF. The CDR3 DNA is TGTGCCTGGACTCCAGCGACTTACAATGAGCAGTTCTTC.

On this clonotype itself: Its ends do not fully match the called genes, so a read error is possible. The rearrangement links TRBV5-4 to TRBJ2-3; D may be TRBD2 (5 bases). The V gene's germline CDR1 is SGHNT and CDR2 YYREEE (reference sequence). The CDR3 totals 17 residues. The CDR3 coding sequence is TGTGCCAGCAGCCGCCCCGGAGTGGGAGTTAGCATAGATACGCAGTATTTT. Its translation: CASSRPGVGVSIDTQYF.

A remark on this clonotype: One end of the junction varies from germline; a read error may be responsible. This CDR3 is CASWPGQAAPFYEQYF. CDR3 nucleotide sequence: TGTGCCAGCTGGCCCGGACAGGCAGCACCCTTTTACGAGCAATACTTC. This chain joins TRBV6-5 and TRBJ2-7; 7 bases agree with TRBD1. This CDR3 has 16 amino acids. Germline V CDR1 and CDR2: MNHEY, SVGAGI.

With respect to this clonotype: The CDR3 carries no conserved terminal phenylalanine or tryptophan, so it likely arises from a read error. The DNA is left out, because the CDR3 cannot be placed on it with certainty; the CDR3 is given as TCRdb lists it. The chain uses TRBV10-3 and TRBJ2-1; TRBD1, as called in the table, went unchecked against the DNA. Germline CDR1 reads ENHRY; CDR2 reads SYGVKD. The CDR3 numbers 12 amino acids, ends counted. The CDR3 is CAISSPWNEPFS.

As for this clonotype: The junction shows a germline mismatch at one end, possibly a read error. The chain combines TRBV14 with TRBJ2-5; weak D call: TRBD2 (7 bases). This CDR3 contains 15 residues. Germline CDR1 is SGHDN and CDR2 is FVKESK. The CDR3 loop is CASSPTAGAGETRYF. CDR3 sequence (DNA): TGTGCCAGCAGCCCTACCGCGGGGGCGGGAGAGACCCGGTACTTC. Combining the CDR3 with reference TRBV14 and TRBJ2-5 gives the whole variable domain EAGVTQFPSHSVIEKGQTVTLRCDPISGHDNLYWYRRVMGKEIKFLLHFVKESKQDESGMPNNRFLAERTGGTYSTLKVQPAELEDSGVYFCASSPTAGAGETRYFGPGTRLLVL.

A word on this clonotype: A much larger clone lies a single base off, so this may be a read error. V usage is TRBV24-1 and J usage is TRBJ1-5; D not resolved. The CDR3 totals 14 residues. CDR1 is KGHDR, CDR2 SFDVKD, per germline. The DNA of the CDR3 is TGTGCCATCAGTGATTCCGGAGACAATCAGCCCCAGCATTTT. Its translation is CAISDSGDNQPQHF.

This clonotype occurred once. The chain employs TRBV6-2 or TRBV6-3 and TRBJ1-5; possible D gene TRBD1, 6 bases. The CDR3 consists of 15 residues. Germline loops: CDR1 MNHEY, CDR2 SVGEGT. CDR3 coding DNA: TGTGAAATCAGTTTGGACAGTTATAGCAATCAGCCCCAGCATTTT. It encodes CEISLDSYSNQPQHF.

In the case of this clonotype: It is likely a read error, because the conserved phenylalanine at the end of the CDR3 is missing. The DNA is omitted, as the CDR3 cannot be located on it reliably, and the CDR3 follows TCRdb's listing. The CDR3 is CASSYPELNTGTFL. The V call is TRBV6-2 or TRBV6-3, the J call TRBJ1-1. Germline CDR1 and CDR2: MNHEY and SVGEGT. The CDR3 is 14 residues long, counting both termini.

This clonotype was observed a handful of times. The junction shows a germline mismatch at one end, possibly a read error. The genes are TRBV5-4 and TRBJ2-5; D is ambiguous. The CDR3 length is 13 residues. Germline CDR1 is SGHNT and CDR2 is YYREEE (reference sequence). CDR3 DNA sequence: TGTGTCAGCAGCTTGAAGGGCCAAGAGACCCAGTATTTC. Its translation is CVSSLKGQETQYF.

In nucleotides, the CDR3 is TGTGCCTGGAGTGTACGGACTAGCGGTCCGAACACTAGGGAGCTGTTTTTT. Amino acid sequence: CAWSVRTSGPNTRELFF. The chain employs TRBV30 and TRBJ2-2; 10 bases agree with TRBD2. Trimming at V came to 0 bases and at J to 9 bases, leaving 13 bases not matched to a gene. The germline V gene has CDR1 GTSNPN and CDR2 SVGIG (reference sequence). This CDR3 is built from 17 residues.

About this clonotype itself: The CDR3 end shows no conserved phenylalanine or tryptophan, and so a read error is likely. The chain joins TRBV28 to TRBJ2-7, with 9 nucleotides matching TRBD1. Germline assignment: CDR1 MDHEN and CDR2 SYDVKM. CDR3 length: 14 amino acids. V was pared by 9 bases and J by 2 bases, with 8 bases of the junction left unmatched. This chain's CDR3 is CASSPTGGPYEQYS. Written as DNA, the CDR3 is TGTGCCAGTAGTCCGACAGGGGGACCCTACGAGCAGTACTCC.

About this clonotype itself: The missing conserved phenylalanine or tryptophan at the end of this CDR3 makes a read error likely. This chain connects TRBV11-2 to TRBJ2-7; no clear D gene. CDR1 is SGHAT and CDR2 is FQNNGV in the germline V gene. This CDR3 is built from 14 residues. The CDR3 here is CTSSLDIGGWEQYL. The CDR3 DNA reads TGTACCAGCAGCTTAGATATTGGTGGATGGGAGCAGTACCTC.

The J gene is TRBJ2-7, the V gene TRBV11-2; 8 nucleotides agree with TRBD1. Germline trimming cut 3 bases from V and 13 bases from J; bases unmatched to any gene: 17. The germline V gene has CDR1 SGHAT and CDR2 FQNNGV. This CDR3 is 15 amino acids long. CDR3 nucleotide sequence: TGTGCCAGCAGCTTTGTGGCAGGGGGCCAGTATGAGTCCTACTTC. This encodes CASSFVAGGQYESYF.

Comments on this clonotype: This may be a read error: a much more frequent sequence differs by one nucleotide. This chain uses TRBV11-2 with TRBJ2-7; no definite D call. The CDR3 spans 11 residues. Germline CDR1 and CDR2: SGHAT and FQNNGV. DNA of the CDR3: TGTGCCAGCAGTCCAGCCAATGAGCTGTACTTC. This encodes CASSPANELYF.

The rearrangement uses TRBV20-1 and TRBJ2-1; D unclear. Germline assignment: CDR1 DFQATT and CDR2 SNEGSKA (reference sequence). The CDR3 runs 11 residues. V lost 4 bases and J lost 3, with 4 bases in between. The CDR3 loop reads CSAKHYNEQFF. The DNA of the CDR3 is TGCAGTGCTAAGCACTACAATGAGCAGTTCTTC.

This clonotype was counted once. Compared with germline, one end of the junction differs, possibly owing to a read error. The chain recombines TRBV14 with TRBJ2-5; 9 bases are shared with TRBD2. The CDR3 consists of 13 residues. Germline CDR1 and CDR2: SGHDN and FVKESK. The CDR3 is CVSSRTGTSIPYF. CDR3 nucleotide sequence: TGTGTCAGCAGCCGCACCGGGACTAGCATTCCTTACTTC.

This chain uses TRBV14 with TRBJ2-1; D not certain. This CDR3 is 13 amino acids long. From germline, CDR1 is SGHDN and CDR2 FVKESK. V was cut by 7 bases and J by 12 bases, with 19 bases left in between. The CDR3 nucleotides read TGTGCCAGCAACTTCCGTACATGGTGGGGGCAGTTCTTC. Translated: CASNFRTWWGQFF.

As regards this clonotype: In this CDR3 the conserved last residue, phenylalanine or tryptophan, is missing, so a read error is likely. The genes are TRBV6-1 and TRBJ1-5, with D unclear. V was pared by 4 bases and J by 6 bases, with 22 bases between. The CDR3 has 17 residues. Germline V gene data show CDR1 as MNHNS and CDR2 as SASEGT. CDR3 protein: CASSGMARRVLSQPQHS. As DNA, the CDR3 is TGTGCCAGCAGTGGGATGGCGAGGCGGGTTTTGAGTCAGCCCCAGCATTCT.

As to this clonotype: Mismatch with germline at one junction end may stem from a read error. The chain employs TRBV11-2 and TRBJ2-3, with 11 bases matching TRBD2. The CDR3 length is 15 residues. Germline assignment: CDR1 SGHAT and CDR2 FQNNGV. The CDR3 DNA reads as TGTGCCTACAGCACCGGGACTAGCGGCACAGATAAGCAGTATTTT. This sequence encodes CAYSTGTSGTDKQYF.

This clonotype was counted at least ten times. The gene calls are TRBV20-1 and TRBJ2-7; 15 bases agree with TRBD2. The CDR3 extends over 17 amino acids. Germline-derived CDR1 and CDR2 are DFQATT and SNEGSKA (reference sequence). V was pared by 4 bases and J by 5 bases, with 12 bases of the junction left unmatched. CDR3 DNA sequence: TGCAGTGCTACTTTACCCAGGGGACTAGCGGGAGGAGACGAGCAGTACTTC. It specifies CSATLPRGLAGGDEQYF.